Below, one T cell receptor (beta chain) is given with its context. Tagging with unique molecular identifiers was applied to individual cDNA molecules. Via MiXCR, TCRdb re-called the 5' RACE reads, giving one row per CDR3 protein. Among 50,000 to 75,000 distinct CDR3 sequences listed, more than 10% were seen once. This record comes from a study of early T cells in non-severe SARS-CoV-2 infection. Study-level information: Bulk RNA from unsorted whole blood was sequenced; chains were unpaired.

Per the germline V gene, CDR1 is DFQATT and CDR2 is SNEGSKA (reference sequence). Between the trimmed V and J ends, which lost 4 bases and 2 bases, there was a span of 16 bases. The CDR3 length is 15 residues. The V call is TRBV20-1, the J call TRBJ2-3, with D unclear. The sequencing here drew on whole blood, taken at baseline. The source is an adult who was a healthcare worker with PCR-confirmed SARS-CoV-2 infection or an uninfected control (not recorded which). The donor label of this sample is uncertain. The chain's CDR3 is CSANGVGPNTDTQYF. Written as DNA, the CDR3 is TGCAGTGCTAATGGGGTAGGACCAAACACAGATACGCAGTATTTT.